This T cell receptor (beta chain) was sequenced for a study of cytomegalovirus exposure and HLA in healthy donors (dated by TCRdb to about 2017). At the level of the whole study: An earlier analysis of around 600 of the donors reported more than 250 Gb of sequence data and around 120 million unique TCR beta sequences from around 200 million T cells. On average, approximately 250,000 unique TCR beta nucleotide sequences were sequenced per donor among a few hundred genotyped donors of the cohort, with roughly 18% of those sequences being non-productive. Several DR-DQ haplotypes were treated as single units for association and clustering because of strong linkage in the cohort. Every repertoire in the discovery cohort had been generated on one and the same sequencing platform. The study was designed to test whether signatures of past pathogen exposure could be identified by cataloging public T cell receptors. In a later genetic analysis, genome-wide SNP genotypes for 398 of the 666 donors were used, and that subset was treated as a discovery cohort. In an earlier analysis of around 540 of the donors, high-throughput TCR beta sequencing was used to judge whether each TCR beta V gene segment behaved as functional or pseudogenic. A later analysis re-examined previously published TCR beta repertoires from more than 650 donors and added high-resolution HLA genotyping to investigate patterns of TCR occurrence. HLA typing included class I and class II loci at four-digit resolution. An early release that covered some 630 HLA-typed donors contained approximately 300 gigabases of sequencing data and 75 million to 100 million unique TCR sequences. The study used immunosequencing to profile the T cell repertoires of around 600 subjects and linked those repertoires to cytomegalovirus serostatus. Typing coverage varied by locus: roughly 629-640 donors for A, B, C, DRB1 and DQB1; around 560 for DQA1; some 610 for DPA1; 450 to 480 for DPB1. To predict cytomegalovirus infection status, the study combined high-throughput TCR immunosequencing, statistical association of individual TCRs with disease status, and machine learning. Donor age, sex, ethnicity and CMV serostatus were collected together with the repertoire data. Of the roughly 390 genotyped donors, less than 90% were placed in the genetic ancestry cluster associated with self-reported Caucasian donors. Rather than drawing on any new phenotypic data, the later analysis identified candidate immune exposures from TCR beta sequences and the way those sequences occurred across donors. In addition to the first cohort of 666 subjects, a separate validation cohort of approximately 120 different subjects was used.

General study outcomes and caveats: A later genetic analysis associated a missense DCLRE1C variant with V-gene and J-gene trimming of TCR beta chains, and an independent cohort replicated the association. Because counts were too low, some 16 rarely observed V segments, including chromosome 9 orphons, were excluded from the earlier analysis of 587 of the donors. When HLA alleles, especially DR and DQ, strongly co-occurred, attributing TCR associations to individual alleles was difficult. Linkage disequilibrium might explain the correlated functional status among segregating V segments, but an unknown experimental factor could not be ruled out. A cluster of highly shared sequence variants was judged likely to be a technical artifact of the sequencing pipeline. For the cohort, immune exposure information was limited to CMV serostatus. A later analysis associated around 16,000 TCR beta sequences with specific HLA alleles at a false discovery rate of 0.05. A later genetic analysis reported fewer N-insertions in productive TCRs among donors in an Asian-associated ancestry cluster than the approximately 670-donor mean. Because HLA typing was missing for some donors at each locus, association tests included only the typed subset. In vitro tests confirmed that a few of the cytomegalovirus-associated TCR beta chains recognize cytomegalovirus antigens. The cohort was sequenced for TCR beta chains only, and without alpha or paired-chain data the features that could be detected were limited. Cytomegalovirus status was reported to be diagnosed by the classifier with high specificity and sensitivity in both the original and validation cohorts. Across donors, most TCR sequences were observed very rarely, whereas some public TCRs were present in many individuals. In the study, approximately 160 TCR beta chains were listed as associated with cytomegalovirus. A further reported finding was that TCR beta sequences accurately predicted the HLA-A and HLA-B alleles for most subjects in the first cohort. In a later analysis, several top co-occurrence clusters were reported to appear linked to parvovirus B19, influenza, CMV and Epstein-Barr virus. A later analysis found that HLA-associated TCR beta chains were more clonally expanded and had lower generation probabilities than equally common non-associated chains. According to the authors, the approach could potentially be generalized to other disease states and immunological phenotypes. Most CMV-associated TCR beta chains appeared to be HLA-restricted in a later analysis, and the HLA associations seemed to be driven largely by CMV exposure. Roughly uniform sequencing depth across donors was assumed in presence/absence analyses, although this assumption may not hold. A later analysis found that TCR association rates varied across HLA loci, with DRB1 alleles showing the most associated TCRs and HLA-C alleles the fewest. In an earlier analysis of some 540 of the donors, most TCR beta V segments appeared in productive rearrangements about 90% or about 30% of the time, broadly matching IMGT annotations. The 87-base-pair reads could not distinguish some IMGT-functional V segments, including TRBV6-2 and TRBV6-3, so those segments were excluded.

The cohort comprised 550 to 700 healthy bone marrow donors. Cohort members were all nominally healthy when sampled, although unrecorded immune exposures were likely present. The donor was CMV seropositive and belonged to the group of 250 to 350 seropositive cohort members. A peripheral blood sample was collected from each donor, and TCR beta sequencing was performed on peripheral blood mononuclear cells. Genomic DNA was extracted from the blood cell samples with the Qiagen DNeasy Blood Extraction Kit. As to this clone: The clone's antigen remains unknown. Base qualities are not provided; no much larger clone lies one nucleotide away.

Germline trimming amounts to 2 bases on V and 3 bases on J, with 8 as the count of junction bases outside the gene matches. The CDR3 starts with the cysteine, ends with the phenylalanine, and has 16 residues. Only the CDR3 region is kept as DNA, spanning 48 bases read in frame from base 1. As encoded in the germline V gene, CDR1 is SGHAT while CDR2 is FQNNGV. Libraries were built with the immunoSEQ multiplex PCR assay. For the multiplex PCR, a mixture combining 60 forward primers for TCR Vbeta segments and 13 reverse primers for TCR Jbeta segments was used. Amplification of the CDR3 region of rearranged TCR beta genes was performed with a multiplex PCR assay on genomic DNA. The amplified TCR beta libraries were sequenced on the Illumina HiSeq System as 87-base-pair reads. In the authors' own workflow: A later analysis tallied tens of millions of unique TCR beta chains across the 700 or so repertoires, and around 9.9 million of those chains were shared by two or more donors. Raw reads were error-corrected and collapsed into unique sequences by a nearest-neighbor algorithm in which closely related sequences were merged to remove PCR and sequencing errors. V, D and J gene segments were assigned by aligning CDR3 sequences to IMGT reference sequences. For a sequence to be retained, a match of at least six nucleotides to both a V gene segment and a J gene segment was required. Rearrangements were called productive when the CDR3 lacked stop codons and stayed in frame with V and J; all others were non-productive. CDR3 was defined according to IMGT convention as the region running from the second conserved V-encoded cysteine to the conserved J-encoded phenylalanine. In an earlier analysis of more than 550 of the donors, sequences lacking an unambiguous match to a single V gene segment were excluded. In an earlier analysis of approximately 610 of the donors, V segments were called functional above 56.7% productive rearrangements and were called segregating when the between-donor standard deviation exceeded 5%. To diagnose cytomegalovirus status from the catalog of TCR beta chain sequences, a statistical classification framework was built. In a later analysis, V and J genes were assigned by comparing TCR nucleotide sequences against IMGT/GENE-DB human TR gene sequences. Using the TCRdist pipeline, a later analysis assigned CDR3 sequences along with most-parsimonious VDJ recombination scenarios. In a later analysis, every TCR beta chain was defined by the combination of its CDR3 amino acid sequence and its V-gene family, and reads without a unique V-gene family were dropped. To address suspected cross-contamination and a sequencing artifact, a later analysis removed 550 to 750 highly shared, low-generation-probability nucleotide sequences. In a later analysis, a clonal expansion index for each public chain was calculated from normalized within-repertoire ranks of inferred template counts. In a later analysis, generation probabilities were computed using a VDJ recombination model fitted to out-of-frame rearrangements, and the results were checked against IGoR. A later analysis scored TCR-TCR, TCR-HLA and TCR-CMV co-occurrence with hypergeometric tests, applying a repertoire-size bias correction to TCR pairs. A later analysis estimated false discovery rates by permuting HLA or CMV assignments 20 times. In a later analysis, co-occurring TCRs were grouped with DBSCAN, and TCRdist sequence similarity was added when clustering was performed within HLA-allele-positive subsets. For co-occurrence clustering, repertoires with fewer than 30,000 or more than 120,000 public chains were excluded, along with roughly 5 repertoires with anomalous nucleotide sharing. The table comes from immuneACCESS by way of TCRdb, which keeps in-frame sequences with V and J called. Part of the clones is missing from these tables; in studies checked, under half for an unresolved V gene and the rest for unknown reasons. V, J and clone size are taken as reported in that table, and D and trimming were inferred from the DNA itself. This sample lists some 190,000 clones; around 76% were detected once. Jointly, the top ten make up 2% to 3% of the sample.

The sequencing sample was made of PBMCs. Rearrangement joined TRBV11-2 to TRBJ2-3, with 7 bases aligning to TRBD2. This receptor was obtained from a woman aged 30 to 39 in good health and CMV-seropositive. The DNA reads TGTGCCAGCAGCTTAAGGGGCGGGAGAGGAACAGATACGCAGTATTTT. The translation is CASSLRGGRGTDTQYF.